This is a list of T cell receptor beta chains from one sample in a study of blood T cell repertoires in COVID-19. Data came from immunoSEQ multiplex PCR; TCRdb stores just in-frame clones and leaves some out. This table has hundreds of thousands of clones, around four fifths appearing once. The source material was peripheral blood. All receptors derive from a woman between 40 and 50 years old with active or convalescent COVID-19. CDR3s include the opening cysteine and the closing phenylalanine or tryptophan.

J gene	V gene	CDR3 length	CDR3 protein
TRBJ2-4	TRBV21-1	18	CASSKFSGSYVVKNIQYF
TRBJ1-2	TRBV27	14	CASSPSGRHLGYTF
TRBJ2-7	TRBV5-1	14	CASSFPGQGGEQYF
TRBJ1-2	TRBV23-1	14	CASSQDRTSYGYTF
TRBJ2-1	TRBV30	13	CAWRRSGWGEQFF
TRBJ1-2	TRBV6-5	15	CASSPPGQGSNGYTF
TRBJ1-4	TRBV10-3	14	CATTTGETNEKLFF
TRBJ2-1	TRBV5-1	13	CASRQLAGHEQFF
TRBJ2-7	TRBV5-1	13	CASSLGRTYEQYF
TRBJ2-7	TRBV11-2	14	CASRTGTGRYEQYF
TRBJ1-1	TRBV18	14	CASSLDREATEAFF
TRBJ2-1	TRBV4-2	14	CASSQFSTGTEQFF
TRBJ2-2	TRBV10-3	14	CAIRGTGLAGELFF
TRBJ1-1	TRBV21-1	13	CASWTGWDTEAFF
TRBJ1-6	TRBV19	12	CASSGGYSPLHF
TRBJ1-6	TRBV7-9	15	CASSLAMGEGSPLHF
TRBJ2-1	TRBV10-3	13	CAISPGTHNEQFF
TRBJ2-7	TRBV3-1/TRBV3-2	14	CASSQADRNYEQYF
TRBJ2-1	TRBV5-1	14	CASSWGQDSNEQFF
TRBJ1-1	TRBV30	12	CAFSRNRDEAFF
TRBJ2-1	TRBV27	14	CASSSGDAYNEQFF
TRBJ2-1	TRBV28	11	CASSFYLEQFF
TRBJ1-1	TRBV3-1/TRBV3-2	15	CASRTASGVNTEAFF